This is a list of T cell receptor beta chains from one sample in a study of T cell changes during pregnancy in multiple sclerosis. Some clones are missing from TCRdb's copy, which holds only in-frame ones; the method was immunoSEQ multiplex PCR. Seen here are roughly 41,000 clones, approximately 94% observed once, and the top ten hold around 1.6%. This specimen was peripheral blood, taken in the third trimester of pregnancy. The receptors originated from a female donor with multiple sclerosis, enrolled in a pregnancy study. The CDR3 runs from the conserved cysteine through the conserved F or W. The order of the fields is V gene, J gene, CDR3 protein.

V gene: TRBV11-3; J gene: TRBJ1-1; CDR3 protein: CASSLVRDTEAFF
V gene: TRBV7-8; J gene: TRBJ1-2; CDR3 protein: CASSWRGEGYTF
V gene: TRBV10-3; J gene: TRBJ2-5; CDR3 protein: CAISESGPSGGRETQYF
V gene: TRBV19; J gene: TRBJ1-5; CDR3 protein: CASSIDGTAKLNQPQHF
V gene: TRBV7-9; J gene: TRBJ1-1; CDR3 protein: CASSLGTANTEAFF
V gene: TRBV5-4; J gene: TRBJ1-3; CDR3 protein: CASSLVGARRNTIYF
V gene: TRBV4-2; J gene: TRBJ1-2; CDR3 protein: CASSQDQGNYGYTF
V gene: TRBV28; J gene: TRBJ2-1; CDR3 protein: CASSAGTSGSIWNEQFF
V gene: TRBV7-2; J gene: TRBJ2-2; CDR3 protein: CASSSNGGSQGELFF
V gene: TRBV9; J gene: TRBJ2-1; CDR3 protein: CASSSLTTMGQSSYNEQFF
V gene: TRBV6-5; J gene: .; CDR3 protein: CASSYSLGAGGGEQYF
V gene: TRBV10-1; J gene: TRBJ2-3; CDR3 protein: CASRRDSTDTQYF
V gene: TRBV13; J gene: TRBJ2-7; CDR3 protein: CASSLGPVAYEQYF
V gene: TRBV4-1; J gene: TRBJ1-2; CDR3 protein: CASSQVRGSYGYTF
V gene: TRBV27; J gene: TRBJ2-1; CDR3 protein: CASTPGWRNYNEQFF
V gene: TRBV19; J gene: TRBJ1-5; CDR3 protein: CASSRRSGAGDQPQHF
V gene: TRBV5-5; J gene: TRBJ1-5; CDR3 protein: CASSLVQGDQPQHF
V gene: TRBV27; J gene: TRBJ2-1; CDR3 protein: CAAGRAGRAFF
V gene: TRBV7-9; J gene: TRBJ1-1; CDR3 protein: CASSPQGAGGAEAFF
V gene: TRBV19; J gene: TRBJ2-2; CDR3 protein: CASSIGVGSTGELFF
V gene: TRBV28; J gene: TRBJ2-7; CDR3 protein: CASKEGIYEQYF
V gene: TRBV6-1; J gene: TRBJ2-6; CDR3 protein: CASSTGGAGANVLTF
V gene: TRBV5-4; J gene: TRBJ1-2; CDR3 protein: CASSPSDRGLLSYTF
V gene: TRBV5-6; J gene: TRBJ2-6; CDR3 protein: CASSPEPGGLRGANVLTF
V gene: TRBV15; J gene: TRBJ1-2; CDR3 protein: CATSRDRGESGYTF
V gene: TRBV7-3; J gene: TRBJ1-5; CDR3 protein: CASSLKRWGTTQSTQPQHF
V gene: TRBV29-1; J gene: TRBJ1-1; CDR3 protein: CSAEDRLSTEAFF
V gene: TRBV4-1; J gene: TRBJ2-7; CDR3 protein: CASSQDGGGAYEQYF
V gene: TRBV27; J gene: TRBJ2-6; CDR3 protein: CASSSTGAGANVLTF
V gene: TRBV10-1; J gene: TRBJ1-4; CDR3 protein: CASRKTESNEKLFF
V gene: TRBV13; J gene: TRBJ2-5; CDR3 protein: CASSLGAGGMEETQYF
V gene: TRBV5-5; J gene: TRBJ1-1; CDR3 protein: CASSLGLGDMNTEAFF
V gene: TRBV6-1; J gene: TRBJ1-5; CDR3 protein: CASRRQLDQPQHF
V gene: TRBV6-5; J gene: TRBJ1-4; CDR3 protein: CASSYSGRDEKLFF
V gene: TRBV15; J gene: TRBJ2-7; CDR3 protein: CATSSTAGLEQYF
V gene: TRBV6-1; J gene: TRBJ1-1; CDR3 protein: CASSETGNTEAFF
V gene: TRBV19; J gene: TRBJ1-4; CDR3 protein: CASSIHMVELANEKLFF
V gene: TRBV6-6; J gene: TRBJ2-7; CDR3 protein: CASSQGLSGEQYF
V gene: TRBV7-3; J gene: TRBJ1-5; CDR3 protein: CASSLRGDSNQPQHF
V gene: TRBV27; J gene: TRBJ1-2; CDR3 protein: CASSQRPVQGLGSYGYTF
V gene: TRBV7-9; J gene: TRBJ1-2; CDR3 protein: CASSPADGYTF
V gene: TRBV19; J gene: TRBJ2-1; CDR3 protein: CASSMGYGAGVGNEQFF
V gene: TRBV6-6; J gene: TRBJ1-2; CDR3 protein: CASSYTGQKSNYGYTF
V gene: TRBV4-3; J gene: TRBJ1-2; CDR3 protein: CASSQEGPDRAYYGYTF
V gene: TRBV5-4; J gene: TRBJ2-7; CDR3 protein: CASSWDRGNEQYF
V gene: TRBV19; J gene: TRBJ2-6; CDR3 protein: CASSTGTNVLTF
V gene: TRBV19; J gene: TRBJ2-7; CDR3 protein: CASSQLPAGQGYEQYF
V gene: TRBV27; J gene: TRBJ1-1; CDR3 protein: CASSLSRSVRGLGAFF
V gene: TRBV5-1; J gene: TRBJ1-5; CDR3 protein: CASSPGTGAGNQPQHF
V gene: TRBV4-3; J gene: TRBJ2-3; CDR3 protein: CASSQERLAGVTDTQYF
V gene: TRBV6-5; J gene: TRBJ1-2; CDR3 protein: CASSYNRGRGYTF
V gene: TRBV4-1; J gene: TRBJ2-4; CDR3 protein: CASSQDPGGTKNIQYF
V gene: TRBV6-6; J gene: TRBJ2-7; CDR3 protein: CASSYVGAPIEQYF
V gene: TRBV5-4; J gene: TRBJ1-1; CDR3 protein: CASSLAAGLAEAFF
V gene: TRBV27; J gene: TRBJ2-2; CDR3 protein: CASMAGVTGELFF